This T cell receptor beta chain came from a study of Tregs in tolerant kidney transplant recipients. Per germline, CDR1 SNHLY and CDR2 FYNNEI. The CDR3 spans 13 residues. The V end was cut by 1 base, the J end by 7 bases, with 7 bases between. Study-wide findings and caveats: Expanding Tregs on activated donor B cells appeared to best identify donor-specific TCRbeta clones.

Sequenced by immunoSEQ multiplex PCR; TCRdb stores in-frame clones only, minus some. This table has tens of thousands of clones, less than 90% appearing once. Comment on this clone: Its antigen is as yet unknown.

The sequenced sample was CD4+ T cells from blood. The gene calls are TRBV2 and TRBJ2-2; D is ambiguous. The TCR originated in a human donor in good health. The CDR3 sequence is CASSEGRSGELFF. In nucleotides, the CDR3 is TGTGCCAGCAGTGAAGGCAGGAGCGGGGAGCTGTTTTTT.